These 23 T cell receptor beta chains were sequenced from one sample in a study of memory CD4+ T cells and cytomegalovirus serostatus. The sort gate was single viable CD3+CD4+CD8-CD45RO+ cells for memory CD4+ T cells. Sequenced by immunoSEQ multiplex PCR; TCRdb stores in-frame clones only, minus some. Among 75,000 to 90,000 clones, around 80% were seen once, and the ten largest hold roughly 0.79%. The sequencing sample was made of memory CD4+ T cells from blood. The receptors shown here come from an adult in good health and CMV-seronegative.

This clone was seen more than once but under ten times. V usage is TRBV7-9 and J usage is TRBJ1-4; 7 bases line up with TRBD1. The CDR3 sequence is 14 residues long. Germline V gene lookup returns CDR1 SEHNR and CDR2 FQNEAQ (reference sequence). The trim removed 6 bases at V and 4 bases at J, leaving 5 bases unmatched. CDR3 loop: CASSHGQVNEKLFF. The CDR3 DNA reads TGTGCCAGCAGTCATGGACAGGTTAATGAAAAACTGTTTTTT.

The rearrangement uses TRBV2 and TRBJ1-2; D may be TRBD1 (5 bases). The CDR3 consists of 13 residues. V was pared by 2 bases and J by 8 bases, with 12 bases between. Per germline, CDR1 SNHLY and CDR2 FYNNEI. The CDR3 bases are TGTGCCAGCAGTGAAATGAGAGAGGGGGGCTACACCTTC. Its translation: CASSEMREGGYTF. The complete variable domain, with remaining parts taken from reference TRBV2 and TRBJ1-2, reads EPEVTQTPSHQVTQMGQEVILRCVPISNHLYFYWYRQILGQKVEFLVSFYNNEISEKSEIFDDQFSVERPDGSNFTLKIRSTKLEDSAMYFCASSEMREGGYTFGSGTRLTVV.

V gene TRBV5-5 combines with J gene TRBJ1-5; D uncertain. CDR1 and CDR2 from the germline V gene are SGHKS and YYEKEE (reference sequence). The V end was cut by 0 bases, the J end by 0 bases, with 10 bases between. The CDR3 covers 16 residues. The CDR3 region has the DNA TGTGCCAGCAGCTTGGAGATGGGGAATAGCAATCAGCCCCAGCATTTT. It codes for CASSLEMGNSNQPQHF.

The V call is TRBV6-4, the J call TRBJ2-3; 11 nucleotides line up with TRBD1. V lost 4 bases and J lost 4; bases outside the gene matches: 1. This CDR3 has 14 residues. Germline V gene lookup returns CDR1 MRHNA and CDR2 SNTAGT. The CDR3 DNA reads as TGTGCCAGCAGTGTGGGACAGGGGGCAGATACGCAGTATTTT. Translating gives CASSVGQGADTQYF.

CDR3 amino acids: CASSQAQGMNTGELFF. The CDR3 DNA sequence: TGTGCCAGCAGCCAAGCACAGGGGATGAACACCGGGGAGCTGTTTTTT. V and J are TRBV4-2 and TRBJ2-2; TRBD1 agrees at 7 bases. With 1 base clipped from V and 1 base from J, the junction kept 3 bases outside the gene matches. Germline V CDR1 and CDR2: LGHNA, YNFKEQ. This CDR3 is 16 amino acids long.

This CDR3 is CASSPPGTGLYEQYF. In DNA form, the CDR3 reads TGTGCCAGCAGCCCTCCCGGGACAGGGTTATACGAGCAGTACTTC. The genes are TRBV14 and TRBJ2-7; 9 nucleotides agree with TRBD1. Germline CDR1 and CDR2: SGHDN and FVKESK. There are 15 residues in the CDR3. Trimming at V came to 4 bases and at J to 4 bases, leaving 8 bases not matched to a gene.

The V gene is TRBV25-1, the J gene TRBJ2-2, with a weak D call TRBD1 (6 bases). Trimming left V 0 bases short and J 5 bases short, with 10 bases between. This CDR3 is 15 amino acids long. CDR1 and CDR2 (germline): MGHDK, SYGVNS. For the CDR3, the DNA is TGTGCCAGCAGTGAATATCCAACAGGGACCGGGGAGCTGTTTTTT. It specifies CASSEYPTGTGELFF.

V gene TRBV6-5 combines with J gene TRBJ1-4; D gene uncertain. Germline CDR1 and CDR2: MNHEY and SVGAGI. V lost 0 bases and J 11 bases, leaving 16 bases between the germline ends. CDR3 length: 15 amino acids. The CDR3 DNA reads TGTGCCAGCAGTTACTCCCAGGTCAATAAGGTGAAACTGTTTTTT. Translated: CASSYSQVNKVKLFF.

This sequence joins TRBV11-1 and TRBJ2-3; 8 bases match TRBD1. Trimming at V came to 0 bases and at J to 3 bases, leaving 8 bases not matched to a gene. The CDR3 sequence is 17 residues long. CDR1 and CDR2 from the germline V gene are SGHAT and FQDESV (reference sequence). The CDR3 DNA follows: TGTGCCAGCAGCTTAGCGAGAGGACAGGGTTTAACAGATACGCAGTATTTT. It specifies CASSLARGQGLTDTQYF.

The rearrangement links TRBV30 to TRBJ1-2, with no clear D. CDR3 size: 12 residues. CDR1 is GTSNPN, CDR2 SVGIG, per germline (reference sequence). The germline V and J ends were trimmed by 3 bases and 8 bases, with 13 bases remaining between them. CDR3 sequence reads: CAWRGLRNGYTF. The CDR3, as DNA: TGTGCCTGGAGAGGCCTGAGAAACGGCTACACCTTC.

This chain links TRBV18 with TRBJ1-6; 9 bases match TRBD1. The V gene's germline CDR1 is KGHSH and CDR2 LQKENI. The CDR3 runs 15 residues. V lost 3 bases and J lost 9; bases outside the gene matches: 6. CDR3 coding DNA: TGTGCCAGCTCACCGCCGGGACAGGGAGGTTCACCCCTCCACTTT. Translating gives CASSPPGQGGSPLHF.

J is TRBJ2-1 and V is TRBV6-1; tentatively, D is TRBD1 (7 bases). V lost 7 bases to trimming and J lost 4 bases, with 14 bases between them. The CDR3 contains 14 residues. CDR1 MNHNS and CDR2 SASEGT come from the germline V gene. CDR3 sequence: CASTGGDSYNEQFF. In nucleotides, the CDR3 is TGTGCCAGCACCGGAGGGGACAGTTACAATGAGCAGTTCTTC.

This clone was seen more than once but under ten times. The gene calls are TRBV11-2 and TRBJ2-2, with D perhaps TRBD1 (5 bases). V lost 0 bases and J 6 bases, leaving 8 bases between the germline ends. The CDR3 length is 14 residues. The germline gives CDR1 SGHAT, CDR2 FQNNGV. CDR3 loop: CASSLDRAAGELFF. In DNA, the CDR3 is TGTGCCAGCAGCTTAGACAGGGCGGCCGGGGAGCTGTTTTTT. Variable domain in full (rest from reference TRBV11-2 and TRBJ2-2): EAGVAQSPRYKIIEKRQSVAFWCNPISGHATLYWYQQILGQGPKLLIQFQNNGVVDDSQLPKDRFSAERLKGVDSTLKIQPAKLEDSAVYLCASSLDRAAGELFFGEGSRLTVL.

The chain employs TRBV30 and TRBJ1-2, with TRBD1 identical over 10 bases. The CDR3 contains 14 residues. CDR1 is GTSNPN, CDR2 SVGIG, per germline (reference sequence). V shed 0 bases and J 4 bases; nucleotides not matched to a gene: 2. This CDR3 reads CAWSVRTGGYGYTF. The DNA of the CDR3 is TGTGCCTGGAGTGTACGGACAGGGGGCTATGGCTACACCTTC. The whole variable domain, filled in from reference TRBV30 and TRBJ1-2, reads SQTIHQWPATLVQPVGSPLSLECTVEGTSNPNLYWYRQAAGRGLQLLFYSVGIGQISSEVPQNLSASRPQDRQFILSSKKLLLSDSGFYLCAWSVRTGGYGYTFGSGTRLTVV.

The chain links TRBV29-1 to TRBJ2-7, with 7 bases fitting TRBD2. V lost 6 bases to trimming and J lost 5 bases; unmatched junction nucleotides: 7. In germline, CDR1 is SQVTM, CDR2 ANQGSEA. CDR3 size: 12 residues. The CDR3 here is CSVDATSNEQYF. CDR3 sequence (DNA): TGCAGCGTGGATGCGACTAGCAACGAGCAGTACTTC.

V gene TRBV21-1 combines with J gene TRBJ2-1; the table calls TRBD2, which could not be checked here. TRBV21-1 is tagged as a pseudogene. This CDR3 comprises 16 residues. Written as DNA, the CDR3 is TGTGCCAGCAGCCCCCGATGGGGGGGCCGGGACAATGAGCAGTTCTTC. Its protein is CASSPRWGGRDNEQFF.

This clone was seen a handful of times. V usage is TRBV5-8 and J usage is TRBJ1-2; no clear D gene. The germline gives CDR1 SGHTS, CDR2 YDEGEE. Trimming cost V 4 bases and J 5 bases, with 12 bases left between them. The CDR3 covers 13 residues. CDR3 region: CASSPLNSYGYTF. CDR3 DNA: TGTGCCAGCAGCCCACTTAACTCGTATGGCTACACCTTC. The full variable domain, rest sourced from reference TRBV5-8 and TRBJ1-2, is EAGVTQSPTHLIKTRGQQATLRCSPISGHTSVYWYQQALGLGLQFLLWYDEGEERNRGNFPPRFSGRQFPNYSSELNVNALELEDSALYLCASSPLNSYGYTFGSGTRLTVV.

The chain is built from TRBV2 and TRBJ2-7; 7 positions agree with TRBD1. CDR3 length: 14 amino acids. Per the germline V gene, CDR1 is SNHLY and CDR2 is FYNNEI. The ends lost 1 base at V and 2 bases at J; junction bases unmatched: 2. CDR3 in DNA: TGTGCCAGCAGTGAAGGGACAGGAGCCTACGAGCAGTACTTC. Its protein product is CASSEGTGAYEQYF.

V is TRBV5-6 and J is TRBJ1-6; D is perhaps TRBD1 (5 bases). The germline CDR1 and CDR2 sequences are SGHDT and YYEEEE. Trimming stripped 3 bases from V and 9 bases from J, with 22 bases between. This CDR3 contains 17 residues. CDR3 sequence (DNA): TGTGCCAGCAGCTCCTCTGGCCGGGTCATGGGGGGTTCACCCCTCCACTTT. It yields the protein CASSSSGRVMGGSPLHF.

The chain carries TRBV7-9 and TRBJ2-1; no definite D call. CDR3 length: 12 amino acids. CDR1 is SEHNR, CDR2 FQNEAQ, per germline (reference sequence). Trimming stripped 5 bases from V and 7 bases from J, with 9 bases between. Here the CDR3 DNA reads TGTGCCAGCAGCGCCCGGTCGAATGAGCAGTTCTTC. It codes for CASSARSNEQFF.

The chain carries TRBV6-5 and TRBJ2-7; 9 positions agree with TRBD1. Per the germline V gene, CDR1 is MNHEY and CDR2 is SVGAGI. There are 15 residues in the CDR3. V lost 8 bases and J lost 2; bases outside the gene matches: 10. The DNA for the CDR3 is TGTGCCAGCTTCCCTCAGGGACAGGGCCCCTACGAGCAGTACTTC. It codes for CASFPQGQGPYEQYF.

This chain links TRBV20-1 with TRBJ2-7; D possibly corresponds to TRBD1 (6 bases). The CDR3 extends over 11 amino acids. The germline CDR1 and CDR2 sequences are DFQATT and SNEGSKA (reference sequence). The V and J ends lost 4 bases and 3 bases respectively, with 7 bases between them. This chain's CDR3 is CSATRGYEQYF. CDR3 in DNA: TGCAGTGCTACCAGGGGCTACGAGCAGTACTTC.

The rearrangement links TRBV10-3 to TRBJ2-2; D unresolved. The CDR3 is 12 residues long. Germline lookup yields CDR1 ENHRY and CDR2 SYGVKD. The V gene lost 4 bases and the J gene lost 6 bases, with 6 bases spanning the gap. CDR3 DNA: TGTGCCATCAGTGGGGTAGCCGGGGAGCTGTTTTTT. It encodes CAISGVAGELFF.